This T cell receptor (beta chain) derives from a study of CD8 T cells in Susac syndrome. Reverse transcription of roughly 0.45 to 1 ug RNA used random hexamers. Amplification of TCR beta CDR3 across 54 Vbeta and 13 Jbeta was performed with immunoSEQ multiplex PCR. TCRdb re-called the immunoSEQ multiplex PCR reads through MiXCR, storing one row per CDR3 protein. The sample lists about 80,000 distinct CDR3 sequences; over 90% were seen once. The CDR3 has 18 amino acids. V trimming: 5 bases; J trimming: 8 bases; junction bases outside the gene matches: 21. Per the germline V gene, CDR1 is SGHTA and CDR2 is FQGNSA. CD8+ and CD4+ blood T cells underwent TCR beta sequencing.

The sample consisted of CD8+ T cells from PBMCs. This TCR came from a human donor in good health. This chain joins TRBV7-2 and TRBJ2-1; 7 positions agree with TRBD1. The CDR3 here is CASSPRIRDSFPLDEQFF. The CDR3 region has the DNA TGTGCCAGCAGCCCGAGGATCCGGGACAGCTTTCCTCTGGATGAGCAGTTCTTC.